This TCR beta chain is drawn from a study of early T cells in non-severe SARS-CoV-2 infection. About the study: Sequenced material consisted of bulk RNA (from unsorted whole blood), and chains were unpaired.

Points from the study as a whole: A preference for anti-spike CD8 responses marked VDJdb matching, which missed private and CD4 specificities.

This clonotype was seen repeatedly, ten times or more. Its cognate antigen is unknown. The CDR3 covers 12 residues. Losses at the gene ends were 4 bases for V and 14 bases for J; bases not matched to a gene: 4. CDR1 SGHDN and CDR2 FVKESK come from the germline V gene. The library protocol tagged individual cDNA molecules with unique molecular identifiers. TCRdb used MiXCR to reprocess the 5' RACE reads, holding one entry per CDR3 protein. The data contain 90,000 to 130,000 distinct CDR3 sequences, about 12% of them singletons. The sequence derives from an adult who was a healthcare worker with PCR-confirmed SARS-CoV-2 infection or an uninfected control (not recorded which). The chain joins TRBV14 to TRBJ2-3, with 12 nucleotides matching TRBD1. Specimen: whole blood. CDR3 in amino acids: CASSLGTGGRYF. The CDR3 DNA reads TGTGCCAGCAGCCTTGGGACAGGGGGCCGGTATTTT.